Ten or more counts support the clone carrying this T cell receptor beta chain. Its matching antigen is unknown. Genomic DNA was the source, and TCR beta CDR3 was amplified from it by two-round multiplex PCR. The authors ran first-round PCR with primers specific to each TRBV and TRBJ gene. One entry per CDR3 protein results from TCRdb running MiXCR on the multiplex PCR reads. This sample has fewer than 20,000 distinct CDR3 sequences; roughly 46% occur once, and the top ten carry approximately 39%. This sample was included in a study of prognosis after radiotherapy for stage I lung cancer. Study-wide results and caveats: Post-treatment Shannon entropy following stereotactic body radiation therapy was lower among patients who developed distant metastases.

CDR1 and CDR2 from the germline V gene are SGHRS and YFSETQ. CDR3 length: 14 amino acids. Losses at the gene ends were 3 bases for V and 4 bases for J; bases not matched to a gene: 3. J is TRBJ1-4 and V is TRBV5-1, with TRBD1 matching over 7 bases. This sequence was found in a donor of 50 years or more with non-small cell lung cancer. The source material was PBMCs, sampled before or after stereotactic body radiation therapy (not recorded which). The CDR3 DNA is TGCGCCAGCAGCTCCGGGACAGTTAATGAAAAACTGTTTTTT. Translation: CASSSGTVNEKLFF.